This T cell receptor (beta chain) was retrieved from a study of human T cells and chemical hapten exposure. In the library, unique molecular identifiers were attached to individual cDNA molecules. In the original processing: Sequenced samples showed a median of approximately 100,000 TCRs each, with counts running from about 20,000 to 690,000. Using its own MiXCR run on the RACE reads, TCRdb lists one record per CDR3 protein. The V and J calls and clone size come from TCRdb's table, not from the authors' own analysis. Seen here are roughly 50,000 distinct CDR3 sequences, roughly 10% observed once, and the top ten hold 16%. Study observations and caveats: It was expanded TCRs that formed significantly more large CDR3 similarity clusters than controls did.

The CDR3 runs to 12 residues. Germline CDR1 is LNHNV and CDR2 is YYDKDF (reference sequence). V lost 4 bases and J lost 4, with 8 bases in between. This clonotype was observed many times. The antigen remains undetermined. Time point given: patch test 3, about 24 weeks after DPC sensitization. Documented treatment: therapeutic diphenylcyclopropenone sensitization with weekly scalp DPC. Donation of samples came from alopecia patients who were 18 to 70 years old and suitable for DPC. Sequencing used whole blood, obtained in connection with sensitization to the hapten diphenylcyclopropenone (DPC). The receptor comes from a woman in her forties with alopecia areata. Some clones in this sample may be carry-over from other donors' samples. This chain connects TRBV15 to TRBJ2-7; no clear D gene. The CDR3 region is CATSTNRYEQYF. The CDR3, as DNA: TGTGCCACCAGCACAAACCGTTACGAGCAGTACTTC.